The sample holds a few counts of the clone carrying this T cell receptor beta chain. The data originate from a study of T cells in Graves' hyperthyroidism and ophthalmopathy. Germline CDR1 and CDR2: LNHNV and YYDKDF (reference sequence). Trimming took off 0 bases at V and 0 bases at J, with 12 bases between the two ends. CDR3 length: 16 amino acids. Amplification targeted TCR beta CDR3 regions from RNA transcripts. HTBI primers drove first-round RT-PCR of the TCR CDR3. TCRdb ran MiXCR on the multiplex PCR reads and lists one entry per CDR3 protein. The table shows a few hundred thousand distinct CDR3 sequences, with under 60% occurring only once.

J is TRBJ2-7 and V is TRBV15; D is tentatively TRBD1 or TRBD2 (5 bases each). The source of this sequence is a woman between 18 and 29 years old with Graves' hyperthyroidism. Sequenced sample: peripheral blood or thyroid tissue (not recorded which). As DNA, the CDR3 is TGTGCCACCAGCAGAGATCAGGGAGCGAGCTCCTACGAGCAGTACTTC. Translated, it gives CATSRDQGASSYEQYF.